This is a list of T cell receptor beta chains from one sample in a study of spatial heterogeneity in lung cancer. Using its own MiXCR run on the 5' RACE reads, TCRdb lists one record per CDR3 protein. The sample lists 15,000 or so distinct CDR3 sequences; under 8% were seen once. The sample in question was lung tumor tissue, obtained at surgery. The receptor source for this set is a male donor with early-stage non-small cell lung cancer. Each CDR3 is given with its conserved first and last residue. The D gene is left open where the match is weak. Where a row states a size, it is once, few, many or the class of an expanded clone; other rows omit it.

abundance	v_gene	j_gene	len	d_gene	CDR3aa	CDR3nt
-	TRBV19	TRBJ2-5	15	TRBD1	CASIRKTGIRETQYF	TGTGCCAGTATACGGAAGACAGGGATTAGGGAGACCCAGTACTTC
-	TRBV5-1	TRBJ2-7	15	-	CASSLAMGHIYEQYF	TGCGCCAGCAGCTTGGCCATGGGACATATCTACGAGCAGTACTTC
few	TRBV5-5	TRBJ2-4	15	TRBD1	CASSLGGVAKNIQYF	TGTGCCAGCAGCTTAGGGGGCGTAGCCAAAAACATTCAGTACTTC
many	TRBV10-3	TRBJ1-3	14	-	CAISEGFGGNTIYF	TGTGCCATCAGTGAGGGGTTTGGCGGAAACACCATATATTTT
-	TRBV12-5	TRBJ1-6	15	TRBD1	CASALGQGGNSPLHF	TGTGCTAGTGCCCTGGGACAGGGGGGAAATTCACCCCTCCACTTT
few	TRBV5-8	TRBJ2-3	15	TRBD2	CASSLVAGGYDTQYF	TGTGCCAGCAGCTTGGTTGCGGGAGGGTACGATACGCAGTATTTT
medium-sized	TRBV20-1	TRBJ2-1	14	-	CSARDSDSYNEQFF	TGCAGTGCTAGAGACAGTGATTCCTACAATGAGCAGTTCTTC
few	TRBV9	TRBJ2-7	12	-	CASRTEAYEQYF	TGTGCCAGCAGGACAGAGGCCTACGAGCAGTACTTC
many	TRBV20-1	TRBJ2-1	16	-	CSARDPLGGAYNEQFF	TGCAGTGCTAGAGATCCGTTGGGCGGGGCATACAATGAGCAGTTCTTC
few	TRBV5-1	TRBJ1-1	17	-	CASFQGTSSRVNTEAFF	TGCGCCAGCTTCCAGGGTACTTCGAGCAGGGTGAACACTGAAGCTTTCTTT
-	TRBV25-1	TRBJ2-6	16	-	CASSESGQRGANVLTF	TGTGCCAGCAGTGAATCAGGACAGAGGGGGGCCAACGTCCTGACTTTC
few	TRBV20-1	TRBJ2-7	14	-	CSARGSSATYEQYF	TGCAGTGCTAGAGGGTCCTCGGCAACCTACGAGCAGTACTTC
few	TRBV30	TRBJ1-1	12	-	CAWSRPNTEAFF	TGTGCCTGGAGTAGGCCGAACACTGAAGCTTTCTTT
many	TRBV5-6	TRBJ2-2	15	TRBD1	CASSLGGTNTGELFF	TGTGCCAGCAGCTTAGGGGGCACGAACACCGGGGAGCTGTTTTTT
many	TRBV3-1	TRBJ1-4	14	-	CASSHRTQGEKLFF	TGTGCCAGCAGCCACCGGACTCAAGGGGAAAAACTGTTTTTT
many	TRBV15	TRBJ1-1	15	-	CATSRDRRVGTEAFF	TGTGCCACCAGCAGAGATCGAAGGGTTGGGACTGAAGCTTTCTTT
few	TRBV7-9	TRBJ2-2	18	TRBD2	CASSLALVAGTNTGELFF	TGTGCCAGCAGCTTAGCGTTGGTAGCGGGAACGAACACCGGGGAGCTGTTTTTT
-	TRBV7-2	TRBJ2-2	13	-	CASSYNSYGELFF	TGTGCCAGCAGCTATAACAGCTACGGGGAGCTGTTTTTT
many	TRBV6-5	TRBJ1-1	11	-	CASTFGTEAFF	TGTGCCAGCACCTTCGGGACTGAAGCTTTCTTT
few	TRBV3-1	TRBJ1-1	13	-	CASSQEAWGEAFF	TGTGCCAGCAGCCAAGAGGCGTGGGGGGAGGCTTTCTTT
few	TRBV6-2/TRBV6-3	TRBJ2-6	14	TRBD1	CASSQTGGANVLTF	TGTGCCAGCAGCCAGACAGGGGGGGCCAACGTCCTGACTTTC
few	TRBV27	TRBJ1-6	17	-	CASSLLSPINGNSPLHF	TGTGCCAGCAGTTTATTAAGCCCTATTAACGGAAATTCACCCCTCCACTTT
many	TRBV7-3	TRBJ2-3	17	TRBD2	CASSLGLAGEISDTQYF	TGTGCCAGCAGCCTGGGACTAGCGGGAGAGATTTCCGATACGCAGTATTTT
-	TRBV2	TRBJ1-2	14	-	CASSASQDSHGYTF	TGTGCCAGCAGTGCTTCCCAGGACAGTCATGGCTACACCTTC
many	TRBV19	TRBJ2-2	14	-	CASSNRLESGELFF	TGTGCCAGTAGCAATAGGTTGGAGTCCGGGGAGCTGTTTTTT
-	TRBV24-1	TRBJ2-4	15	TRBD1	CATNVWTGAKNIQYF	TGTGCCACCAATGTATGGACAGGGGCCAAAAACATTCAGTACTTC
-	TRBV7-8	TRBJ2-7	13	TRBD1	CASSRTGSHEQYF	TGTGCCAGCAGTCGGACAGGGTCCCACGAGCAGTACTTC
-	TRBV29-1	TRBJ1-1	13	TRBD1	CSVGQGVGTEAFF	TGCAGCGTTGGACAGGGTGTGGGCACTGAAGCTTTCTTT
few	TRBV3-1	TRBJ2-7	14	-	CASSQGTRPYEQYF	TGTGCCAGCAGCCAAGGGACCCGTCCCTACGAGCAGTACTTC
-	TRBV7-2	TRBJ2-5	14	-	CASSLGRAQETQYF	TGTGCCAGCAGCTTAGGCAGGGCTCAAGAGACCCAGTACTTC
many	TRBV24-1	TRBJ2-3	15	-	CATSDGGARTDTQYF	TGTGCCACCAGTGATGGCGGAGCGCGAACAGATACGCAGTATTTT
many	TRBV5-5	TRBJ1-1	15	-	CASSLSGGQRSFAFF	TGTGCCAGCAGCCTAAGTGGGGGTCAGCGATCATTCGCTTTCTTT
-	TRBV28	TRBJ1-5	14	TRBD1	CASKPGQWNQPQHF	TGTGCCAGCAAACCGGGACAGTGGAATCAGCCCCAGCATTTT
many	TRBV5-1	TRBJ1-2	15	-	CASSLEPTVPYGYTF	TGCGCCAGCAGCTTGGAACCGACCGTCCCCTATGGCTACACCTTC
-	TRBV12-3/TRBV12-4	TRBJ1-1	15	-	CASSLDVELGTEAFF	TGTGCCAGCAGTTTAGACGTGGAGTTGGGCACTGAAGCTTTCTTT
-	TRBV6-2/TRBV6-3	TRBJ1-5	15	-	CASRPGGVTNQPQQF	TGTGCCAGCCGTCCTGGCGGGGTTACCAATCAGCCCCAGCAATTT
medium-sized	TRBV6-2/TRBV6-3	TRBJ1-2	13	-	CASSPGRWYGYTF	TGTGCCAGCAGCCCGGGTAGATGGTATGGCTACACCTTC
few	TRBV2	TRBJ1-2	13	TRBD1	CASLRQGVGGYTF	TGTGCCAGCCTACGACAGGGCGTCGGCGGCTACACCTTC
-	TRBV15	TRBJ2-7	13	-	CATSRDLLYEQYF	TGTGCCACCAGCAGAGATCTTCTCTACGAGCAGTACTTC
many	TRBV7-2	TRBJ2-2	16	-	CASSLFGGAGTGELFF	TGTGCCAGCAGCTTATTTGGGGGGGCGGGGACCGGGGAGCTGTTTTTT
few	TRBV12-3/TRBV12-4	TRBJ2-2	17	TRBD2	CASSPHGGGRNTGELFF	TGTGCCAGCAGTCCGCACGGGGGGGGCAGAAACACCGGGGAGCTGTTTTTT